This TCR beta chain is from a study of T cell responses to AZD1222 COVID-19 vaccine (dated by TCRdb to about 2021). Regarding the complete study: TCR sequencing was performed for 230 to 250 trial participants, of whom about 200 were given two doses of AZD1222 and about 25 were given two doses of MenACWY control vaccine. Trial participants were enrolled by age into subgroups of 18-55, 56-69 and 70-plus years, and roughly 150, 30 and 60 TCR-sequenced participants, respectively, were included in these subgroups.

Spanning cysteine to phenylalanine, the CDR3 consists of 15 amino acids. The CDR3 DNA has 45 bases and is translated from base 1. Sequences SEHNR (CDR1) and FQNEAQ (CDR2) are obtained from the germline V gene (reference sequence). Trimming takes 2 bases off V and 4 bases off J; junction bases not matched to a gene: 7. For this clone: The antigen it binds to is not known. No base quality values were provided; no much bigger clone lies one nucleotide off.

What the work shows at the level of the full study, not this receptor alone: A significant rise in spike-specific TCR breadth and depth was observed after two AZD1222 doses relative to day 0 and relative to MenACWY recipients. Only a handful of AZD1222 recipients were SARS-CoV-2 seropositive at baseline, limiting conclusions about previously exposed vaccinees. In the small 56-69-year group, the increase in depth fell short of significance, most likely because of low power. Reportedly, close to half of the unique spike-specific TCRs recognized epitopes lying outside the regions that are mutated in the B.1.351 and B.1.1.7 variants. Because no samples from the day 14 peak response were available, repertoires could be characterized only after the peak T cell response. Most participants were white British and females outnumbered males, and the authors suggested that clonal diversity may have been underestimated. CD4 TCRs associated with the vaccine covered the entire spike protein, and the dominant responses were in regions 160-218 and 743-854.

The CDR3 regions of human TCRbeta chains were analyzed by immunosequencing. The authors' pipeline ran thus. TCRs in the repertoires were compared against a reference library of SARS-CoV-2-specific TCRs that had been generated with the MIRA antigen-specificity platform. Breadth was defined as the fraction of unique TCRs that were SARS-CoV-2-associated. Depth was defined as the fraction of total T cells that were SARS-CoV-2-associated. Using the MIRA data, every spike-specific TCR was mapped to the spike region that the TCR reacted to and assigned to either a CD4 or a CD8 class. Log10-transformed breadth and depth values were compared by one-way ANOVA with Sidak's multiple comparisons tests. The immuneACCESS repertoire file appears here via TCRdb, limited to in-frame rearrangements. These files lack a portion of the clones; in checked studies, under half of the deficit traces to unresolved V genes, and the cause of the others is not known. That table furnishes V, J and clone size, whereas the DNA furnished D and trimming. For this sample the table gives about 110,000 clones, of which around 92% were detected only once. The biggest ten clones account for 8% to 9.5% of the sample.

This specimen's time point label, interpreted: about 28 days (+/-7) after the second vaccine dose. AZD1222 recipients whose second dose came at about 4 weeks and those whose second dose came at about 12 weeks were combined into one group, since spike-specific TCR depth and breadth did not differ between the two schedules. The vaccinee samples were drawn from two UK trials, COV001 and COV002, one of which was a single-blind randomized controlled phase 2/3 trial testing AZD1222 (ChAdOx1 nCoV-19) in healthy adults. For TCRbeta chain sequencing, PBMC samples from trial participants were taken at day 0 and at day 28 after the second dose.

The material was peripheral blood, obtained 28 days after the second AZD1222 dose. The sequence is built from TRBV7-9 and TRBJ2-5; the central 7 bases match TRBD2. This TCR was recovered from an adult who received the AZD1222 COVID-19 vaccine. The CDR3 protein sequence reads: CASSLKLARGETQYF. The DNA sequence reads TGTGCCAGCAGCTTAAAACTAGCGAGGGGAGAGACCCAGTACTTC. The variable domain in full, with residues beyond the CDR3 obtained from the reference TRBV7-9 and TRBJ2-5 genes, is DTGVSQNPRHKITKRGQNVTFRCDPISEHNRLYWYRQTLGQGPEFLTYFQNEAQLEKSRLLSDRFSAERPKGSFSTLEIQRTEQGDSAMYLCASSLKLARGETQYFGPGTRLLVL.